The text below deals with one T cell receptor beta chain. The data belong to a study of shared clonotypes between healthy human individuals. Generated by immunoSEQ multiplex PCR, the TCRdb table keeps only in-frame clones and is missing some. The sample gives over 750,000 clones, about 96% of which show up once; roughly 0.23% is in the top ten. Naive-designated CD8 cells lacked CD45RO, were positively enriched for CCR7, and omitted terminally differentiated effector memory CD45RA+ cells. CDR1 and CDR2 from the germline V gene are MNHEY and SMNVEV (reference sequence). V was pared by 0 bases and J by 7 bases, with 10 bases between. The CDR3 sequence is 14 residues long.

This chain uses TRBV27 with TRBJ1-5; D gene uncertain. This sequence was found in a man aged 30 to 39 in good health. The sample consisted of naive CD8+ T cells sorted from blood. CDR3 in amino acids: CASSLSSEEQPQHF. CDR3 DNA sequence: TGTGCCAGCAGTTTATCGAGTGAGGAACAGCCCCAGCATTTT.